A single sample gave rise to the 19 T cell receptor beta chains below, sequenced in a study of identical twins listed by TCRdb under 2016. The method was 5' RACE. Sequencing used an Illumina HiSeq 2000. TCRdb's own reprocessing of the public reads used fastp at Q25 and MiXCR and kept productive beta chains. Each CDR3 protein appears once, grouped with its most common genes and DNA. The sample has around 530,000 distinct CDR3 sequences on record, approximately 14% of them singletons. The ten most abundant clones make up less than 0.5% of the sample. This same sample was also part of a study on yellow fever vaccine responses in identical twins.

Sequenced: CD4+ T cells sorted from blood. Every receptor here comes from a woman aged 18-29 years in good health.

The rearrangement links TRBV9 to TRBJ2-3, with 7 bases lining up with TRBD2. Trimming removed 3 bases from V and 2 bases from J; junction bases left unmatched: 6. The CDR3 extends over 15 amino acids. CDR1 is SGDLS, CDR2 YYNGEE, per germline. The CDR3 here is CASSGSGKPTDTQYF. In DNA form, the CDR3 reads TGTGCCAGCAGCGGCAGCGGGAAACCCACAGATACGCAGTATTTT.

This clonotype was detected only a few times. This chain uses TRBV20-1 with TRBJ2-7, with D possibly matching TRBD2 (5 bases). Germline V gene sequence: CDR1 DFQATT, CDR2 SNEGSKA (reference sequence). This CDR3 is built from 13 residues. The CDR3 loop reads CSARGWKTEEQYV. The CDR3, as DNA: TGCAGTGCAAGAGGGTGGAAAACTGAGGAGCAGTACGTC.

This clonotype has a handful of counts. The J gene is TRBJ2-1, the V gene TRBV20-1; 7 bases are a match to TRBD2. The junction had 15 bases not matched to a gene; V was cut back by 6 bases and J by 7 bases. CDR1 DFQATT and CDR2 SNEGSKA come from the germline V gene (reference sequence). CDR3 size: 15 residues. CDR3 DNA: TGCAGTGCCCGCCGGACTATCTGGGAGGGGAATGAGCAGTTCTTC. Its translation is CSARRTIWEGNEQFF.

The chain carries TRBV28 and TRBJ2-3, with D perhaps matching TRBD1 (5 bases). The ends were cut back, 6 bases at V and 5 bases at J, with 15 bases in the middle. CDR1 is MDHEN, CDR2 SYDVKM, per germline. This CDR3 has 14 amino acids. The CDR3 region is CASRTTVGGDTQYF. CDR3 sequence (DNA): TGTGCCAGCAGGACGACAGTGGGCGGAGATACGCAGTATTTT.

This clonotype was counted between two and nine times. This chain uses TRBV29-1 with TRBJ2-7, with 8 nucleotides matching TRBD1. This CDR3 spans 14 amino acids. Trimming cost V 4 bases and J 7 bases; bases outside gene matches: 12. In germline, CDR1 is SQVTM, CDR2 ANQGSEA. The CDR3 loop reads CSVGVGTGQGEQYF. In nucleotides, the CDR3 is TGCAGCGTTGGGGTGGGGACAGGACAAGGGGAGCAGTACTTC.

In this sample, this clonotype turned up many times. V and J are TRBV2 and TRBJ1-4, with D unclear. CDR3 length: 12 residues. Trimming stripped 6 bases from V and 6 bases from J, with 8 bases between. Germline CDR1 and CDR2: SNHLY and FYNNEI. This chain's CDR3 is CASRGPDEKLFF. CDR3 nucleotide sequence: TGTGCCAGCAGAGGGCCGGATGAAAAACTGTTTTTT. The full variable domain, its missing parts supplied by reference TRBV2 and TRBJ1-4, is EPEVTQTPSHQVTQMGQEVILRCVPISNHLYFYWYRQILGQKVEFLVSFYNNEISEKSEIFDDQFSVERPDGSNFTLKIRSTKLEDSAMYFCASRGPDEKLFFGSGTQLSVL.

This clonotype appeared a few times. The chain links TRBV7-9 to TRBJ2-4, with D perhaps being TRBD1 or TRBD2 (5 bases each). V lost 0 bases, J lost 8 bases, and 14 bases lay in between. Germline lookup yields CDR1 SEHNR and CDR2 FQNEAQ (reference sequence). The CDR3 covers 15 residues. CDR3 loop: CASSLAPNRGDIQYF. CDR3 in DNA: TGTGCCAGCAGCTTAGCCCCAAACCGAGGGGACATTCAGTACTTC. Full variable domain (outside the CDR3, taken from reference TRBV7-9 and TRBJ2-4): DTGVSQNPRHKITKRGQNVTFRCDPISEHNRLYWYRQTLGQGPEFLTYFQNEAQLEKSRLLSDRFSAERPKGSFSTLEIQRTEQGDSAMYLCASSLAPNRGDIQYFGAGTRLSVL.

This clonotype came up a few times. The chain employs TRBV5-1 and TRBJ2-3, with D hard to call. The CDR3 contains 15 residues. Germline V gene sequence: CDR1 SGHRS, CDR2 YFSETQ. Deletions cut 4 bases from V and 2 bases from J, with 14 bases between. CDR3 sequence reads: CASSLGIVSTDTQYF. The CDR3 DNA follows: TGCGCCAGCAGCCTGGGAATTGTTTCCACAGATACGCAGTATTTT.

There are many counts of this clonotype. The V and J genes are TRBV29-1 and TRBJ2-5; D not certain. Germline CDR1 and CDR2: SQVTM and ANQGSEA. The CDR3 runs 13 residues. Trimming removed 1 base from V and 4 bases from J, with 10 bases in between. CDR3 region: CSVEVSPRETQYF. The CDR3 region has the DNA TGCAGCGTTGAAGTCTCCCCCCGAGAGACCCAGTACTTC.

V and J are TRBV12-5 and TRBJ2-3; 7 positions agree with TRBD2. Per germline, CDR1 LGHNT and CDR2 FRNRAP. This CDR3 contains 13 residues. The trim removed 4 bases at V and 6 bases at J, leaving 4 bases unmatched. This CDR3 reads CASGSRLADTQYF. The CDR3 nucleotides read TGTGCTAGTGGTTCCAGACTAGCCGATACGCAGTATTTT.

Only a few counts were recorded for this clonotype. This sequence joins TRBV20-1 and TRBJ1-1, with 9 nucleotides matching TRBD1. CDR1 and CDR2 from the germline V gene are DFQATT and SNEGSKA (reference sequence). V dropped 2 bases and J dropped 4; count of bases not matched to a gene: 11. This CDR3 is 16 amino acids long. The CDR3 reads CSARPRDREGTTEAFF. CDR3 DNA: TGCAGTGCTAGACCCCGGGACAGGGAGGGGACCACTGAAGCTTTCTTT.

This clonotype was detected a few times. The chain joins TRBV15 to TRBJ1-2; D gene ambiguous. From germline, CDR1 is LNHNV and CDR2 YYDKDF (reference sequence). The CDR3 runs 15 residues. V lost 5 bases to trimming and J lost 8 bases, with 21 bases between them. The CDR3 DNA sequence: TGTGCCACCAGCCCGGATGTGCAGCCCGTTTCGGGCTACACCTTC. Translation gives CATSPDVQPVSGYTF. Drawing the rest from reference TRBV15 and TRBJ1-2, the complete variable domain is DAMVIQNPRYQVTQFGKPVTLSCSQTLNHNVMYWYQQKSSQAPKLLFHYYDKDFNNEADTPDNFQSRRPNTSFCFLDIRSPGLGDTAMYLCATSPDVQPVSGYTFGSGTRLTVV.

This chain uses TRBV6-2 or TRBV6-3 with TRBJ1-1; D is perhaps TRBD1 (5 bases). Germline CDR1 reads MNHEY; CDR2 reads SVGEGT. With 4 bases removed from V and 3 bases from J, the gap between germline ends came to 15 bases. CDR3 size: 15 residues. CDR3 residues: CASSSPRDGDTEAFF. In DNA form, the CDR3 reads TGTGCCAGCAGTTCCCCCCGGGACGGGGACACTGAAGCTTTCTTT.

In this sample, this clonotype turned up a few times. This chain uses TRBV10-1 with TRBJ2-1; TRBD1 aligns across 7 bases. The ends lost 3 bases at V and 5 bases at J; junction bases unmatched: 4. The germline V gene encodes CDR1 WNHNN and CDR2 SYGVQD (reference sequence). This CDR3 comprises 14 residues. CDR3 nucleotides: TGCGCCAGCAGTGAACCCGGGACAGACAATGAGCAGTTCTTC. Translated, it gives CASSEPGTDNEQFF.

The chain combines TRBV12-3 or TRBV12-4 with TRBJ2-5; D call uncertain. Deletions cut 3 bases from V and 3 bases from J, with 8 bases between. This CDR3 spans 13 amino acids. The CDR3 spells CASSFLLEETQYF. As DNA, the CDR3 is TGTGCCAGCAGTTTTCTGCTTGAAGAGACCCAGTACTTC.

This clonotype was observed many times. This chain uses TRBV12-3 or TRBV12-4 with TRBJ1-1; D call uncertain. Trimming shortened V by 5 bases and J by 2 bases, and 9 bases separated the two germline ends. CDR3 length equals 13 residues. Written as DNA, the CDR3 is TGTGCCAGCAGTAACAAACCCAACACTGAAGCTTTCTTT. This gives the protein CASSNKPNTEAFF.

This chain joins TRBV29-1 and TRBJ2-7, with 10 bases fitting TRBD1. Germline CDR1 reads SQVTM; CDR2 reads ANQGSEA. This CDR3 has 14 residues. Losses at the gene ends were 5 bases for V and 5 bases for J; bases not matched to a gene: 9. The CDR3: CSVIDRGHVNEQYF. In DNA, the CDR3 is TGCAGCGTTATCGACAGGGGGCATGTTAACGAGCAGTACTTC.

The rearrangement uses TRBV24-1 and TRBJ2-7; perhaps TRBD1 as D (5 bases). The V gene's germline CDR1 is KGHDR and CDR2 SFDVKD. The V gene lost 7 bases and the J gene lost 2 bases, with 20 bases spanning the gap. The length of the CDR3 is 16 residues. CDR3: CATRADRTSSTYEQYV. The CDR3 coding sequence is TGTGCCACCAGAGCCGACAGAACCTCCAGCACCTACGAGCAGTACGTC.

The genes are TRBV29-1 and TRBJ2-1, with TRBD2 identical over 9 bases. Losses at the gene ends were 4 bases for V and 4 bases for J; bases not matched to a gene: 5. Germline CDR1 is SQVTM and CDR2 is ANQGSEA. This CDR3 contains 14 residues. CDR3 loop: CSVVSGSWYNEQFF. CDR3 DNA sequence: TGCAGCGTTGTTAGCGGGAGTTGGTACAATGAGCAGTTCTTC.